This T cell receptor (beta chain) derives from a study of CD8 T cells in ankylosing spondylitis. Findings and limits, study-wide: Ankylosing spondylitis blood seemed to carry a telltale TCR beta motif made of eight highly homologous variants.

Concerning this clonotype: Its antigen is as yet unknown.

Germline assignment: CDR1 SGDLS and CDR2 YYNGEE. V lost 4 bases to trimming and J lost 7 bases, with 17 bases between them. This CDR3 contains 15 residues. Quantitative 5'-RACE was performed with molecular barcodes, and it yielded the TCR beta libraries. TCRdb reprocessed the 5' RACE reads via MiXCR and lists one record per CDR3 protein. The table has around 890,000 distinct CDR3 sequences, around 11% seen once. The receptor comes from a male donor with ankylosing spondylitis. The rearrangement links TRBV9 to TRBJ2-2; D possibly corresponds to TRBD1 (6 bases). Sequencing input: blood, either unsorted or a sorted T cell fraction (not recorded which). The CDR3 loop reads CASSNRVMIGGELFF. CDR3 bases: TGTGCCAGCAGCAACAGGGTAATGATCGGCGGGGAGCTGTTTTTT.